A single sample is the source of the 30 T cell receptor beta chains below, sequenced in a study of beta chain features in type 1 diabetes. Overall study findings and caveats: Patients with Type 1 diabetes showed moderately but significantly shorter TCRB CDR3s in all four CD4+ subsets.

Since all of the isolated RNA was reverse transcribed, expressed TCRB transcripts were what got sequenced. Sequenced by immunoSEQ multiplex PCR; TCRdb stores in-frame clones only, minus some. The table records 250,000 to 350,000 clones, approximately 15% of them present only once. Antigen specificity for these receptors is unknown. Material: naive CD4+ T cells from blood. The receptors stem from a man aged 25-45 years with type 1 diabetes.

The chain couples TRBV7-9 to TRBJ2-7, with D perhaps TRBD2 (5 bases). V shed 1 base and J shed 3 bases, with 10 bases lying between them. The CDR3 runs to 14 residues. CDR1 and CDR2 (germline): SEHNR, FQNEAQ (reference sequence). CDR3 in amino acids: CASSLESGNYEQYF. In DNA, the CDR3 is TGTGCCAGCAGCTTAGAATCGGGGAACTACGAGCAGTACTTC. Full variable domain (outside the CDR3, taken from reference TRBV7-9 and TRBJ2-7): DTGVSQNPRHKITKRGQNVTFRCDPISEHNRLYWYRQTLGQGPEFLTYFQNEAQLEKSRLLSDRFSAERPKGSFSTLEIQRTEQGDSAMYLCASSLESGNYEQYFGPGTRLTVT.

This chain joins TRBV28 and TRBJ2-5; TRBD2 might be the D (5 bases). Per the germline V gene, CDR1 is MDHEN and CDR2 is SYDVKM. CDR3 length: 15 residues. The V end lost 3 bases, the J end lost 3 bases, and 14 bases lay between the germline ends. DNA for the CDR3: TGTGCCAGCAGTTTGCCCAACGGGGAAGAAGAGACCCAGTACTTC. Translated, it gives CASSLPNGEEETQYF.

This sequence joins TRBV28 and TRBJ2-1; 7 bases match TRBD2. The CDR3 length is 14 residues. Germline trimming cut 2 bases from V and 13 bases from J; bases unmatched to any gene: 11. In germline, CDR1 is MDHEN, CDR2 SYDVKM. The CDR3, as DNA: TGTGCCAGCAGTTTAACCGGGGGGAGCTCGGTCCAGTTCTTC. Translation: CASSLTGGSSVQFF.

This clone has more than one count but fewer than ten. This rearrangement joins TRBV7-9 to TRBJ2-7; no reliable D call. The germline CDR1 and CDR2 sequences are SEHNR and FQNEAQ (reference sequence). The CDR3 sequence is 14 residues long. Trimming cost V 0 bases and J 0 bases, with 6 bases left between them. CDR3 protein: CASSLAEFSYEQYF. CDR3 nucleotides: TGTGCCAGCAGCTTAGCGGAGTTCTCCTACGAGCAGTACTTC.

The chain employs TRBV10-3 and TRBJ1-2; 7 bases are shared with TRBD1. CDR3 length: 15 amino acids. V dropped 6 bases and J dropped 8; count of bases not matched to a gene: 15. The germline CDR1 and CDR2 sequences are ENHRY and SYGVKD. As DNA, the CDR3 is TGTGCCATCAGCGATACAGGGGAAATGATCCGGGGCTACACCTTC. Translated, it gives CAISDTGEMIRGYTF.

The chain employs TRBV6-5 and TRBJ2-5; 8 bases map to TRBD1. Germline V gene data show CDR1 as MNHEY and CDR2 as SVGAGI. Trimming took 5 bases from V and 5 from J; bases not matched to a gene: 7. This CDR3 region has 14 residues. CDR3 sequence reads: CASSQRQGTETQYF. CDR3 bases: TGTGCCAGCAGTCAAAGACAGGGGACGGAGACCCAGTACTTC.

This sequence joins TRBV7-2 and TRBJ2-7; D perhaps matches TRBD2 (6 bases). This CDR3 is 14 amino acids long. Germline CDR1 SGHTA, CDR2 FQGNSA. Trimming took 1 base from V and 3 from J, leaving 10 bases between them. The CDR3 DNA reads as TGTGCCAGCAGCTTAGGACTAGGGGTCTACGAGCAGTACTTC. Amino acid sequence: CASSLGLGVYEQYF.

This clone was seen more than once but under ten times. The chain links TRBV7-6 to TRBJ2-5; TRBD2 agrees at 12 bases. The V gene end was trimmed by 1 base and the J gene end by 4 bases; junction bases not matched to a gene: 16. The CDR3 covers 20 residues. Germline V CDR1 and CDR2: SGHVS, FNYEAQ. CDR3 sequence: CASSLGFWSVGLAGRETQYF. CDR3 sequence (DNA): TGTGCCAGCAGCTTAGGCTTTTGGAGTGTGGGACTAGCGGGCCGAGAGACCCAGTACTTC. Supplemented by reference TRBV7-6 and TRBJ2-5, the full variable domain reads GAGVSQSPRYKVTKRGQDVALRCDPISGHVSLYWYRQALGQGPEFLTYFNYEAQQDKSGLPNDRFSAERPEGSISTLTIQRTEQRDSAMYRCASSLGFWSVGLAGRETQYFGPGTRLLVL.

The chain links TRBV28 to TRBJ1-2; D is unresolved. The CDR3 totals 14 residues. From germline, CDR1 is MDHEN and CDR2 SYDVKM. Trimming stripped 3 bases from V and 5 bases from J, with 13 bases between. CDR3 sequence (DNA): TGTGCCAGCAGTTTGGAGGCATTGGAATATGGCTACACCTTC. As protein: CASSLEALEYGYTF.

This clone was observed a few times. The gene calls are TRBV29-1 and TRBJ1-4, with 8 positions matching TRBD1. V shed 7 bases and J 0 bases; nucleotides not matched to a gene: 10. There are 16 residues in the CDR3. Germline V gene sequence: CDR1 SQVTM, CDR2 ANQGSEA. CDR3: CSGKTGDHPTNEKLFF. Written as DNA, the CDR3 is TGCAGCGGTAAGACAGGGGACCATCCAACTAATGAAAAACTGTTTTTT.

This clone appeared a few times. This sequence joins TRBV7-9 and TRBJ1-1; D is ambiguous. Germline CDR1 reads SEHNR; CDR2 reads FQNEAQ (reference sequence). The CDR3 is 13 amino acids. The V gene lost 7 bases and the J gene lost 1 base, with 10 bases spanning the gap. The CDR3 nucleotides read TGTGCCAGCACCTTGGAGCGGAACACTGAAGCTTTCTTT. Translated, it gives CASTLERNTEAFF.

The table lists this clone with a few counts. The J gene is TRBJ2-7, the V gene TRBV5-1; 8 positions match TRBD1. The CDR3 has 14 residues. Germline CDR1 reads SGHRS; CDR2 reads YFSETQ. Unmatched junction bases numbered 4, after V lost 4 bases and J lost 1 base. The CDR3 nucleotides read TGCGCCAGCAGCGGGGGGACAGGATCCTACGAGCAGTACTTC. It encodes CASSGGTGSYEQYF.

The chain has TRBV9 and TRBJ1-6; a weak D match, TRBD1 (5 bases). The CDR3 covers 16 residues. Per germline, CDR1 SGDLS and CDR2 YYNGEE. V was trimmed by 4 bases and J by 9 bases, leaving 20 bases between them. In nucleotides, the CDR3 is TGTGCCAGCAGCCCACGGATTGCGCAGGGTGTTTCACCCCTCCACTTT. Its protein product is CASSPRIAQGVSPLHF.

This chain links TRBV7-2 with TRBJ1-2; D ambiguous. The germline gives CDR1 SGHTA, CDR2 FQGNSA. This CDR3 contains 13 residues. Trimming removed 10 bases from V and 0 bases from J, with 12 bases in between. CDR3 sequence reads: CAIESGTNYGYTF. In DNA form, the CDR3 reads TGTGCCATCGAGAGCGGGACTAACTATGGCTACACCTTC.

The chain recombines TRBV7-9 with TRBJ1-1, with D unclear. V lost 3 bases, J lost 7 bases, and 3 bases lay in between. This CDR3 comprises 10 residues. CDR1 and CDR2 from the germline V gene are SEHNR and FQNEAQ (reference sequence). The chain's CDR3 is CASSFNEAFF. CDR3 sequence (DNA): TGTGCCAGCAGCTTTAATGAAGCTTTCTTT.

This clone came up a few times. The gene calls are TRBV7-3 and TRBJ2-7; TRBD2 matches at 10 bases. After removal of 2 bases from V and 6 bases from J, the junction contained 4 bases not matched to a gene. The CDR3 is 14 amino acids. Germline CDR1 SGHTA, CDR2 FQGTGA. In nucleotides, the CDR3 is TGTGCCAGCAGCTTAGGAACTAGCGGGACCGAGCAGTACTTC. Its protein is CASSLGTSGTEQYF.

The genes are TRBV18 and TRBJ2-7, with 9 nucleotides matching TRBD1. From germline, CDR1 is KGHSH and CDR2 LQKENI. This CDR3 comprises 15 residues. The junction had 7 bases not matched to a gene; V was cut back by 2 bases and J by 5 bases. Here the CDR3 reads CASSPYRDRDNEQYF. The CDR3 region has the DNA TGTGCCAGCTCACCATACCGGGACAGGGATAACGAGCAGTACTTC.

This sequence joins TRBV5-4 and TRBJ2-7; D perhaps matches TRBD1 (6 bases). This CDR3 region has 14 residues. Trimming removed 4 bases from V and 2 bases from J, with 13 bases in between. Germline V lookup: CDR1 SGHNT, CDR2 YYREEE (reference sequence). In DNA form, the CDR3 reads TGTGCCAGCAGCCGCCAGGGGTTTACCTACGAGCAGTACTTC. Translated, it gives CASSRQGFTYEQYF.

This clone has just a few counts. CDR3 amino acids: CASSQDQGRVVTEAFF. The CDR3 bases are TGTGCCAGCAGCCAAGATCAGGGAAGAGTGGTCACTGAAGCTTTCTTT. The rearrangement links TRBV14 to TRBJ1-1; D is perhaps TRBD1 (5 bases). CDR3 size: 16 residues. The V gene's germline CDR1 is SGHDN and CDR2 FVKESK. Trimming cost V 0 bases and J 4 bases, with 15 bases left between them.

V usage is TRBV18 and J usage is TRBJ2-1; the D gene is possibly TRBD2 (5 bases). V lost 6 bases to trimming and J lost 7 bases, with 13 bases between them. Germline V gives CDR1 KGHSH, CDR2 LQKENI. This CDR3 is 13 amino acids long. CDR3 loop: CASSTGIGNEQFF. The CDR3 DNA reads as TGTGCCAGCTCCACCGGGATCGGTAATGAGCAGTTCTTC.

CDR3 in DNA: TGTGCCATCAGTGAGGGGAAGGGGACCAAAAACATTCAGTACTTC. This gives the protein CAISEGKGTKNIQYF. The chain joins TRBV10-3 to TRBJ2-4; TRBD1 is a possible D gene (5 bases). V dropped 2 bases and J dropped 2 bases, with 10 bases sitting between them. CDR1 is ENHRY, CDR2 SYGVKD, per germline. This CDR3 is built from 15 residues.

This clone turned up a few times. This sequence joins TRBV18 and TRBJ2-7, with 9 bases aligning to TRBD1. CDR1 KGHSH and CDR2 LQKENI come from the germline V gene. The CDR3 is made up of 13 amino acids. V was clipped by 3 bases and J by 6 bases; unmatched bases: 3. CDR3 residues: CASSPRDRAEQYF. The DNA of the CDR3 is TGTGCCAGCTCACCCCGGGACAGGGCCGAGCAGTACTTC.

In regard to this clone: Distinct nucleotide sequences in the sample also encode this CDR3. V is TRBV5-4 and J is TRBJ2-4; D is possibly TRBD2 (6 bases). Deletions cut 2 bases from V and 0 bases from J, with 9 bases between. The CDR3 covers 15 residues. The V gene's germline CDR1 is SGHNT and CDR2 YYREEE (reference sequence). This chain's CDR3 is CASSFGGLAKNIQYF. The CDR3 nucleotides read TGTGCCAGCAGCTTTGGGGGACTAGCCAAAAACATTCAGTACTTC.

Remarks on this clone: Without the conserved terminal phenylalanine or tryptophan, this CDR3 likely stems from a read error. Because the CDR3's place on the DNA is in doubt, the DNA is left out and the CDR3 is given as listed by TCRdb. The rearrangement links TRBV7-3 to TRBJ2-7; TRBD1, the table's D call, lacks a check against the DNA. Per germline, CDR1 SGHTA and CDR2 FQGTGA. The CDR3 spans 10 amino acids, including both terminal residues. The CDR3 sequence: CASSATGTTI.

The CDR3 here is CAPSRYNEQFF. In DNA form, the CDR3 reads TGTGCCCCCTCCAGGTACAATGAGCAGTTCTTC. The J gene is TRBJ2-1, the V gene TRBV30; D remains ambiguous. The CDR3 is made up of 11 amino acids. Germline CDR1 is GTSNPN and CDR2 is SVGIG (reference sequence). V was shortened by 8 bases and J by 4 bases, with 9 bases between the two germline ends.

There are a few counts of this clone. The J gene is TRBJ2-7, the V gene TRBV28, with 8 positions matching TRBD1. Trimming removed 5 bases from V and 5 bases from J; junction bases left unmatched: 11. Germline V CDR1 and CDR2: MDHEN, SYDVKM. There are 15 residues in the CDR3. CDR3 amino acids: CASSGPGQGRNEQYF. The CDR3 coding sequence is TGTGCCAGCAGTGGCCCCGGACAGGGACGCAACGAGCAGTACTTC.

In the case of this clone: The same CDR3 arises from other DNA sequences in this sample as well. The V and J genes are TRBV7-2 and TRBJ1-5, with D hard to call. With 1 base removed from V and 3 bases from J, the gap between germline ends came to 4 bases. This CDR3 is 13 amino acids long. The germline V gene has CDR1 SGHTA and CDR2 FQGNSA. The CDR3 nucleotides read TGTGCCAGCAGCTTAGGACTCAATCAGCCCCAGCATTTT. Amino acids: CASSLGLNQPQHF.

This clone was observed a handful of times. J is TRBJ2-1 and V is TRBV7-2, with a weak D call TRBD2 (6 bases). This CDR3 has 14 residues. V was pared by 5 bases and J by 6 bases, with 14 bases between. Germline assignment: CDR1 SGHTA and CDR2 FQGNSA. The CDR3 loop is CASSMGRRANEQFF. For the CDR3, the DNA is TGTGCCAGCAGCATGGGAAGGAGGGCCAATGAGCAGTTCTTC.

This clone was seen more than once but under ten times. The CDR3 sequence is CASSSTGFRNYGYTF. The CDR3 region has the DNA TGTGCCAGCAGCTCCACAGGGTTTCGCAACTATGGCTACACCTTC. The rearrangement uses TRBV11-1 and TRBJ1-2; weak D call: TRBD1 (6 bases). Germline assignment: CDR1 SGHAT and CDR2 FQDESV (reference sequence). This CDR3 spans 15 amino acids. With 4 bases removed from V and 2 bases from J, the gap between germline ends came to 14 bases.

The chain has TRBV15 and TRBJ2-7; 11 nucleotides align to TRBD2. The CDR3 is made up of 17 amino acids. From germline, CDR1 is LNHNV and CDR2 YYDKDF (reference sequence). The V gene end was trimmed by 2 bases and the J gene end by 2 bases; junction bases not matched to a gene: 8. The CDR3 DNA reads as TGTGCCACCAGCAGAACTACCTGGACTAGCGGGCCCTACGAGCAGTACTTC. Its translation is CATSRTTWTSGPYEQYF. Filled out from reference TRBV15 and TRBJ2-7, the complete variable domain reads DAMVIQNPRYQVTQFGKPVTLSCSQTLNHNVMYWYQQKSSQAPKLLFHYYDKDFNNEADTPDNFQSRRPNTSFCFLDIRSPGLGDTAMYLCATSRTTWTSGPYEQYFGPGTRLTVT.